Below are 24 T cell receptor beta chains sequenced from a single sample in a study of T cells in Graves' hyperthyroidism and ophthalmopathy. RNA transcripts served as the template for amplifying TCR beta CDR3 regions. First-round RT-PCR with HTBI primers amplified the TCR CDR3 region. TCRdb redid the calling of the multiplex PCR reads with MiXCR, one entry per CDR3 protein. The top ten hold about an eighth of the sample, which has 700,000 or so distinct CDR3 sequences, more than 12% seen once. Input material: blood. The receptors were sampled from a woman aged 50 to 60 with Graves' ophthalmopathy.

The CDR3 here is CASSVSRGHTQYF. CDR3 nucleotide sequence: TGTGCCAGCAGCGTATCCCGTGGGCATACGCAGTATTTT. The genes are TRBV9 and TRBJ2-3; D ambiguous. CDR1 and CDR2 from the germline V gene are SGDLS and YYNGEE. V lost 1 base, J lost 7 bases, and 10 bases lay in between. This CDR3 contains 13 residues.

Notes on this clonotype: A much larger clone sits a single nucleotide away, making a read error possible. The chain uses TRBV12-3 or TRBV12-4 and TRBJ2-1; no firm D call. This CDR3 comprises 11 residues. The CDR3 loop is CTSSFSVGQFF. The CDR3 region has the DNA TGTACCAGCAGTTTTTCTGTCGGGCAGTTCTTC.

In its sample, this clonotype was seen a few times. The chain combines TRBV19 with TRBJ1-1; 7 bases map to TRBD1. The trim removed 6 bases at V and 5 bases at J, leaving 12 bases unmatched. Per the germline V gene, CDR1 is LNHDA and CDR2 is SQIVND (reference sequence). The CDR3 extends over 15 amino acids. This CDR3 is CASREWDRGQTEAFF. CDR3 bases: TGTGCCAGTAGGGAATGGGACAGAGGACAAACTGAAGCTTTCTTT. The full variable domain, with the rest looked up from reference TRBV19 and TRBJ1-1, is DGGITQSPKYLFRKEGQNVTLSCEQNLNHDAMYWYRQDPGQGLRLIYYSQIVNDFQKGDIAEGYSVSREKKESFPLTVTSAQKNPTAFYLCASREWDRGQTEAFFGQGTRLTVV.

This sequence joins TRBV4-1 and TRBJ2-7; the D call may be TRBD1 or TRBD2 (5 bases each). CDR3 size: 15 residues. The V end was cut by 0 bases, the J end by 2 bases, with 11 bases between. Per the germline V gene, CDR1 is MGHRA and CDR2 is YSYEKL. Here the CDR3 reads CASSQDFGAPYEQYF. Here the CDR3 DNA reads TGCGCCAGCAGCCAAGATTTCGGGGCCCCCTACGAGCAGTACTTC.

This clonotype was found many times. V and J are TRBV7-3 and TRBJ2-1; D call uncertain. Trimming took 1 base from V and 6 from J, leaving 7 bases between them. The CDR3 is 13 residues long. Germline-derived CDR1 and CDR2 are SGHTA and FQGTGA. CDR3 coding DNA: TGTGCCAGCAGCTTAATTAGTTTCAATGAGCAGTTCTTC. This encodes CASSLISFNEQFF.

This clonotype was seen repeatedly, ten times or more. In DNA, the CDR3 is TGTGCCAGCAGTTTATCCGCGGGGGCGACTGGAAACACCATATATTTT. Amino acids: CASSLSAGATGNTIYF. The chain joins TRBV12-3 or TRBV12-4 to TRBJ1-3, with D perhaps matching TRBD1 (6 bases). Trimming pared 2 bases from V and 2 bases from J, leaving 13 bases between. This CDR3 region has 16 residues.

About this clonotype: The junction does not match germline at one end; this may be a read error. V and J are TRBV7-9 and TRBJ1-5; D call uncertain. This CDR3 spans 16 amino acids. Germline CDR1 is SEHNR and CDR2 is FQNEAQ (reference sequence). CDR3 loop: CTSSFQTPDSNQPQHF. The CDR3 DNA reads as TGTACCAGCAGCTTCCAGACACCCGATAGCAATCAGCCCCAGCATTTT.

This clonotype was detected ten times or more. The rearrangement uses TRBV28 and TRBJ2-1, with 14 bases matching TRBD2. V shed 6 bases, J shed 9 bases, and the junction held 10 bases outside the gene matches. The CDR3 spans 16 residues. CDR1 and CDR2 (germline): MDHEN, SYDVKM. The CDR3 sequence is CASSTGTSGSKGEQFF. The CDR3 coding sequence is TGTGCCAGCAGCACCGGGACTAGCGGGAGTAAAGGTGAGCAGTTCTTC.

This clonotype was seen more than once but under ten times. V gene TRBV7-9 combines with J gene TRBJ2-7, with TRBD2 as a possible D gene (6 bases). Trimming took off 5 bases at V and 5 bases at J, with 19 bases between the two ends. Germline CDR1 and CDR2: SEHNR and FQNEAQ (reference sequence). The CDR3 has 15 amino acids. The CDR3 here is CASSQEVGRGNEQYF. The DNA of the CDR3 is TGTGCCAGCAGCCAAGAGGTTGGACGGGGGAACGAGCAGTACTTC.

DNA of the CDR3: TGTGCCAGTAGTATTCATAATTCCTACAATGAGCAGTTCTTC. As protein: CASSIHNSYNEQFF. The chain employs TRBV19 and TRBJ2-1, with D unresolved. Trimming removed 3 bases from V and 1 base from J, with 7 bases in between. The CDR3 is 14 amino acids. Germline V lookup: CDR1 LNHDA, CDR2 SQIVND (reference sequence).

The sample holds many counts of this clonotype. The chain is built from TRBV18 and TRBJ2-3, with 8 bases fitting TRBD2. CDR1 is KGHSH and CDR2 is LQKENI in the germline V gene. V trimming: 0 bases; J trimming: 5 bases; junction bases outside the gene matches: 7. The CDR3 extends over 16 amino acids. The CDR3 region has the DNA TGTGCCAGCTCACCACCGCTTGCGGGAGGAATAGATACGCAGTATTTT. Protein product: CASSPPLAGGIDTQYF.

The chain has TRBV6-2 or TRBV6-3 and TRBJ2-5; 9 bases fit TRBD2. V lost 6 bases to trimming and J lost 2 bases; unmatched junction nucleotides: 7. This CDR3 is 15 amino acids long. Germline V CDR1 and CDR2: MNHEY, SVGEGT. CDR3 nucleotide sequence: TGTGCCAGCAGAATTAGCGGGAGCGGTCAAGAGACCCAGTACTTC. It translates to CASRISGSGQETQYF.

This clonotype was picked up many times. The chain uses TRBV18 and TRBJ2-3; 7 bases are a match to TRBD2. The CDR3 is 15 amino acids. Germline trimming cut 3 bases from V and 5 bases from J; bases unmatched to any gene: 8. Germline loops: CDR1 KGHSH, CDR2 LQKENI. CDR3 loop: CASSPLAGVKDTQYF. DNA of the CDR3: TGTGCCAGCTCACCTCTTGCGGGAGTCAAAGATACGCAGTATTTT.

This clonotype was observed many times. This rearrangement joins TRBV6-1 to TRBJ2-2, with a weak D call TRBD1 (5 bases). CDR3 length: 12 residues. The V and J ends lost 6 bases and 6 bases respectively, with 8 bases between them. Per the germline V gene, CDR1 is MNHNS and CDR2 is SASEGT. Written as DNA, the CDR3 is TGTGCCAGCAGCCAAGGGGCCGGGGAGCTGTTTTTT. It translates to CASSQGAGELFF.

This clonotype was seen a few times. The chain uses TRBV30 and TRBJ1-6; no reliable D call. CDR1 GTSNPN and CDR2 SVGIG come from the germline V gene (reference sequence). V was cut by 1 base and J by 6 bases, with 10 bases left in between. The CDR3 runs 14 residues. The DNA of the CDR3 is TGTGCCTGGAGTGCAGCAGTACCTAATTCACCCCTCCACTTT. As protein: CAWSAAVPNSPLHF. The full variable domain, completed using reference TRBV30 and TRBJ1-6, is SQTIHQWPATLVQPVGSPLSLECTVEGTSNPNLYWYRQAAGRGLQLLFYSVGIGQISSEVPQNLSASRPQDRQFILSSKKLLLSDSGFYLCAWSAAVPNSPLHFGNGTRLTVT.

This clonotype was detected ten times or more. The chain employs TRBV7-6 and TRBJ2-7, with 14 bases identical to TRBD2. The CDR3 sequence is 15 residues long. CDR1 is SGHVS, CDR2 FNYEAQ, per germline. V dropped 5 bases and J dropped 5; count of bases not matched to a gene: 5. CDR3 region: CASSRGLAGVNEQYF. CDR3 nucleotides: TGTGCCAGCAGCCGGGGACTAGCGGGAGTCAACGAGCAGTACTTC. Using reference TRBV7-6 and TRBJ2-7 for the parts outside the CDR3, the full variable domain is GAGVSQSPRYKVTKRGQDVALRCDPISGHVSLYWYRQALGQGPEFLTYFNYEAQQDKSGLPNDRFSAERPEGSISTLTIQRTEQRDSAMYRCASSRGLAGVNEQYFGPGTRLTVT.

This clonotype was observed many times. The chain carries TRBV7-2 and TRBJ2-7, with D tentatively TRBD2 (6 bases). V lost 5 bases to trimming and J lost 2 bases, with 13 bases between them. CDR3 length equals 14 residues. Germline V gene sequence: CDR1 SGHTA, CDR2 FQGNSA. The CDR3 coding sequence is TGTGCCAGCAGCCCCCGACTAGAAGCCTACGAGCAGTACTTC. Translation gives CASSPRLEAYEQYF.

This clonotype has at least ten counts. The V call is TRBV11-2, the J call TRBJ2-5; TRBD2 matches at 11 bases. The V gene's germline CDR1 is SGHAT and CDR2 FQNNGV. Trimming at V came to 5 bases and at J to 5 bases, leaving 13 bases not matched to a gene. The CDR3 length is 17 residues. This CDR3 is CASSTGLAGGARETQYF. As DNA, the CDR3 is TGTGCCAGCAGCACCGGGCTAGCGGGAGGTGCGCGGGAGACCCAGTACTTC.

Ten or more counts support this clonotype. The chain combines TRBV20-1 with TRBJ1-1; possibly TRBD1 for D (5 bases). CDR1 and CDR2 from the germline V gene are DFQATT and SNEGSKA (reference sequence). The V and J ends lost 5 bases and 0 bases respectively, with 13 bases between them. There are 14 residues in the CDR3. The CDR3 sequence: CSAGDRRMNTEAFF. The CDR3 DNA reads TGCAGTGCTGGGGACCGACGCATGAACACTGAAGCTTTCTTT.

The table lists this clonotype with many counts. The chain's CDR3 is CASSLALSVNTGELFF. In DNA form, the CDR3 reads TGCGCCAGCAGCTTGGCTCTCAGTGTCAACACCGGGGAGCTGTTTTTT. The chain combines TRBV5-1 with TRBJ2-2, with no clear D. The CDR3 is made up of 16 amino acids. CDR1 and CDR2 (germline): SGHRS, YFSETQ. V shed 0 bases and J shed 2 bases, with 11 bases lying between them.

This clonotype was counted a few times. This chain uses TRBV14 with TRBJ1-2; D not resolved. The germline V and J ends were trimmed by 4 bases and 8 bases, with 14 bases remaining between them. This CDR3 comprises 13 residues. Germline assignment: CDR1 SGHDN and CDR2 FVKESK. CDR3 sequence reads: CASSLYPPSGYTF. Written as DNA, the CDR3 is TGTGCCAGCAGCCTGTACCCCCCGAGCGGCTACACCTTC.

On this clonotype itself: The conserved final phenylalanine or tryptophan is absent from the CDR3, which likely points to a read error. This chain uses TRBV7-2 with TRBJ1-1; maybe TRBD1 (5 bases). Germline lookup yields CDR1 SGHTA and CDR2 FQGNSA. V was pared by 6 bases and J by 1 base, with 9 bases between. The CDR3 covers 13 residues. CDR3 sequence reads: CASSPGGNTEAFS. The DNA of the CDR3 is TGTGCCAGCAGTCCCGGGGGGAACACTGAAGCTTTCTCT.

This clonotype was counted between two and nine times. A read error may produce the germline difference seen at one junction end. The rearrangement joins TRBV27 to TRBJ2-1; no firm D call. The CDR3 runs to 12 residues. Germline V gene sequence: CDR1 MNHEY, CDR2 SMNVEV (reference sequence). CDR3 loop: CASRLSKNEQFF. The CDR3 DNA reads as TGTGCCAGCAGATTATCAAAAAATGAGCAGTTCTTC.

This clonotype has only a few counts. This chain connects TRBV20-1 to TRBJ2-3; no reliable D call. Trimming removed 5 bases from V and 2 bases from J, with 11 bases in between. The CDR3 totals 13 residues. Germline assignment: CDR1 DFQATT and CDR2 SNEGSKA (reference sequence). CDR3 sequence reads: CSASLLHTDTQYF. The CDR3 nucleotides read TGCAGTGCTTCCCTACTCCACACAGATACGCAGTATTTT.